This passage covers 2 T cell receptor beta chains from one sample sequenced in a study of T cells in Graves' hyperthyroidism and ophthalmopathy. TCR beta CDR3 region amplification was performed from RNA transcripts. TCR CDR3 underwent first-round RT-PCR with the HTBI primer set. TCRdb itself ran the multiplex PCR reads through MiXCR, one entry per CDR3 protein. The sample carries 700,000 to 850,000 distinct CDR3 sequences, approximately 40% recorded once. Material: blood. These receptors originate from a woman in her forties with Graves' hyperthyroidism.

The chain is built from TRBV5-4 and TRBJ2-6, with TRBD1 identical over 9 bases. The CDR3 contains 18 residues. Germline-derived CDR1 and CDR2 are SGHNT and YYREEE (reference sequence). V lost 4 bases to trimming and J lost 0 bases; unmatched junction nucleotides: 8. Written as DNA, the CDR3 is TGTGCCAGCAGCGCACGGGACAGGGACTACTCTGGGGCCAACGTCCTGACTTTC. It is translated as CASSARDRDYSGANVLTF.

J is TRBJ1-5 and V is TRBV12-3 or TRBV12-4; 9 nucleotides agree with TRBD1. This CDR3 has 15 amino acids. Trimming took 2 bases from V and 5 from J; bases not matched to a gene: 4. This CDR3 reads CASSLSQGADQPQHF. As DNA, the CDR3 is TGTGCCAGCAGTTTATCACAGGGGGCGGATCAGCCCCAGCATTTT.